The 3 T cell receptor beta chains listed next were all sequenced from one sample in a study of shared clonotypes between healthy human individuals. TCRdb's table, derived via immunoSEQ multiplex PCR, lists solely in-frame clones and lacks some. The sample carries fewer than 1.6 million clones, approximately 98.5% recorded once. Material: naive CD4+ T cells sorted from blood. Subset indicated: CD45RA+ positively selected. Receptor source: a man aged 25-45 years in good health.

The chain is built from TRBV25-1 and TRBJ1-3; TRBD1 matches 7 bases. The germline CDR1 and CDR2 sequences are MGHDK and SYGVNS. V shed 0 bases and J 2 bases; nucleotides not matched to a gene: 4. The CDR3 has 16 amino acids. CDR3 bases: TGTGCCAGCAGTGAATATAGGGGGACAGCTGGAAACACCATATATTTT. This codes for CASSEYRGTAGNTIYF. Supplemented by reference TRBV25-1 and TRBJ1-3, the full variable domain reads EADIYQTPRYLVIGTGKKITLECSQTMGHDKMYWYQQDPGMELHLIHYSYGVNSTEKGDLSSESTVSRIRTEHFPLTLESARPSHTSQYLCASSEYRGTAGNTIYFGEGSWLTVV.

The CDR3 loop reads CASSLDAGTHNEQFF. The DNA of the CDR3 is TGTGCCAGCAGCTTAGACGCCGGGACCCACAATGAGCAGTTCTTC. V gene TRBV7-2 combines with J gene TRBJ2-1, with D perhaps TRBD1 or TRBD2 (5 bases each). The CDR3 runs to 15 residues. With 1 base removed from V and 5 bases from J, the gap between germline ends came to 12 bases. CDR1 SGHTA and CDR2 FQGNSA come from the germline V gene.

For this clone: This sample includes further DNA sequences coding for the same CDR3. The V call is TRBV18, the J call TRBJ2-1, with 8 nucleotides matching TRBD1. CDR1 is KGHSH and CDR2 is LQKENI in the germline V gene. The CDR3 covers 15 residues. Losses at the gene ends were 0 bases for V and 6 bases for J; bases not matched to a gene: 4. The CDR3 loop reads CASSPPGQGRNEQFF. The CDR3 DNA follows: TGTGCCAGCTCACCACCCGGACAGGGACGCAATGAGCAGTTCTTC.